These 3 T cell receptor beta chains share one sample of origin, sequenced in a study of blood T cell repertoires in COVID-19. Generated by immunoSEQ multiplex PCR, the TCRdb table keeps only in-frame clones and is missing some. The sample lists around 86,000 clones; 87% were seen once. The sequencing sample was made of peripheral blood. Source of these receptors: a woman aged 80 or over with acute or convalescent COVID-19.

This clone is a singleton in its sample. V usage is TRBV12-3 or TRBV12-4 and J usage is TRBJ1-6, with D tentatively TRBD1 (6 bases). Trimming removed 4 bases at V and 8 bases at J, with 9 bases between. CDR3 size: 13 residues. Written as DNA, the CDR3 is TGTGCCAGCAGTTCAGGGGCCCATTCACCCCTCCACTTT. Protein sequence: CASSSGAHSPLHF.

V usage is TRBV19 and J usage is TRBJ1-2, with D perhaps TRBD1 (6 bases). From germline, CDR1 is LNHDA and CDR2 SQIVND (reference sequence). Trimming shortened V by 7 bases and J by 2 bases, and 20 bases separated the two germline ends. The CDR3 is made up of 16 amino acids. The DNA of the CDR3 is TGTGCCAGTAACTCACCCCGGACAGCGGAGAACTATGGCTACACCTTC. Translated: CASNSPRTAENYGYTF.

The J gene is TRBJ2-5, the V gene TRBV7-6; 8 nucleotides agree with TRBD1. This CDR3 is 17 amino acids long. V dropped 2 bases and J dropped 5; count of bases not matched to a gene: 13. Germline V lookup: CDR1 SGHVS, CDR2 FNYEAQ. CDR3 amino acids: CASSLIVGSGGRETQYF. CDR3 coding DNA: TGTGCCAGCAGCTTAATCGTGGGGTCAGGGGGCCGTGAGACCCAGTACTTC.